Reported below is one T cell receptor beta chain. The antigen it binds to is not known. It has no much larger one-base neighbor in the sample; base qualities were not kept. The cohort comprised more than 550 healthy bone marrow donors. Cohort members were all nominally healthy when sampled, although unrecorded immune exposures were likely present. The donor was CMV seropositive and belonged to the group of about 290 seropositive cohort members. Each donor provided a peripheral blood sample, and peripheral blood mononuclear cells were used for TCR beta sequencing. The Qiagen DNeasy Blood Extraction Kit was used to extract genomic DNA from the blood cell samples. The sample is drawn from a study of cytomegalovirus exposure and HLA in healthy donors listed by TCRdb under 2017. Context from the whole study: In an earlier analysis of 587 of the donors, about 260 Gb of sequence data and 117 million unique TCR beta sequences from about 190 million T cells were reported. Every repertoire in the discovery cohort had been generated on one and the same sequencing platform. Roughly five DR-DQ haplotypes were treated as single units for association and clustering because of strong linkage in the cohort. Of the roughly 420 genotyped donors, more than 75% were placed in the genetic ancestry cluster associated with self-reported Caucasian donors. Along with the approximately 600-subject first cohort, a separate validation cohort of over a hundred different subjects was used. In a later genetic analysis, genome-wide SNP genotypes for about 55% of the roughly 700 donors were used, and that subset was treated as a discovery cohort. A later analysis re-analyzed previously published TCR beta repertoires from roughly 690 donors and added high-resolution HLA genotyping to study TCR occurrence patterns. An early release covering some 640 HLA-typed donors comprised about 300 gigabases of sequencing data and tens of millions of unique TCR sequences. The study used immunosequencing to profile the T cell repertoires of about 670 subjects and linked those repertoires to cytomegalovirus serostatus. The study combined high-throughput TCR immunosequencing, statistical association of individual TCRs with disease status, and machine learning to predict cytomegalovirus infection status. On average, 235,054 unique TCR beta nucleotide sequences were sequenced per donor among more than 350 genotyped donors of the cohort, with 15% to 20% of those sequences being non-productive. An earlier analysis of around 640 of the donors used high-throughput TCR beta sequencing to judge whether each TCR beta V gene segment behaved as functional or pseudogenic. The study was designed to test whether signatures of past pathogen exposure could be identified by cataloging public T cell receptors. Donor age, sex, ethnicity and CMV serostatus were collected together with the repertoire data. The number of donors typed differed by locus, with about 629-640 for A, B, C, DRB1 and DQB1, roughly 550 for DQA1, 600 to 610 for DPA1, and 450 to 480 for DPB1. Rather than drawing on any new phenotypic data, the later analysis identified candidate immune exposures from TCR beta sequences and the way those sequences occurred across donors. Class I and class II HLA loci were covered by the typing at four-digit resolution.

Results the study describes overall, beyond this receptor: Presence/absence analyses assumed roughly uniform sequencing depth across donors, an assumption that may not hold. Linkage disequilibrium might explain the correlated functional status among segregating V segments, but an unknown experimental factor could not be excluded. A later genetic analysis reported fewer N-insertions in productive TCRs among donors in an Asian-associated ancestry cluster than the roughly 640-donor mean. In an earlier analysis of under 600 of the donors, most TCR beta V segments were observed in productive rearrangements about 87% or about 30% of the time, broadly matching IMGT annotations. According to the authors, the approach could potentially be generalized to other disease states and immunological phenotypes. In a later analysis, several top co-occurrence clusters were reported to appear linked to parvovirus B19, influenza, CMV and Epstein-Barr virus. Because counts were too low, around 18 rarely observed V segments, including chromosome 9 orphons, were left out of the earlier analysis of 587 of the donors. An association between a missense DCLRE1C variant and V-gene and J-gene trimming of TCR beta chains was found in a later genetic analysis and replicated in an independent cohort. A cluster of highly shared sequence variants was judged likely to be a technical artifact of the sequencing pipeline. A later analysis found that most CMV-associated TCR beta chains appeared HLA-restricted, with HLA associations seemingly driven largely by CMV exposure. Most TCR sequences were observed very rarely across donors, whereas some public TCRs were present in many individuals. Because the 87-base-pair reads could not distinguish some IMGT-functional V segments, including TRBV6-2 and TRBV6-3, those segments were excluded. The study listed approximately 160 TCR beta chains as associated with cytomegalovirus. Strong co-occurrence of HLA alleles, especially DR and DQ, made assigning TCR associations to individual alleles difficult. According to a later analysis, TCR association rates differed among HLA loci, with DRB1 alleles showing the most associated TCRs and HLA-C alleles showing the fewest. A further reported finding was that TCR beta sequences accurately predicted the HLA-A and HLA-B alleles for most subjects in the first cohort. HLA typing was unavailable for some donors at each locus, so association tests used only the typed subset. For the cohort, immune exposure information was limited to CMV serostatus. Specific HLA alleles were associated with over 15,000 TCR beta sequences at a false discovery rate of 0.05 in a later analysis. In a later analysis, HLA-associated TCR beta chains were found to be more clonally expanded and to have lower generation probabilities than equally common non-associated chains. In both the original and validation cohorts, the classifier was reported to diagnose cytomegalovirus status with high specificity and sensitivity. Only TCR beta chains were sequenced in this cohort, and the absence of alpha or paired-chain data limited detectable features. In vitro tests confirmed that a few of the cytomegalovirus-associated TCR beta chains recognize cytomegalovirus antigens.

In the germline V gene, CDR1 corresponds to SGHNT and CDR2 to YENEEA. Measured from the cysteine to the phenylalanine, the CDR3 is 16 residues long. Left in the record is the CDR3 DNA by itself, 48 bases read in frame from the first base. Library prep was done by the immunoSEQ multiplex PCR assay. For the multiplex PCR, a mixture combining 60 forward primers for TCR Vbeta segments and 13 reverse primers for TCR Jbeta segments was used. The CDR3 region of rearranged TCR beta genes was amplified from genomic DNA by a multiplex PCR assay. Amplified TCR beta libraries were sequenced as 87-base-pair reads on the Illumina HiSeq System. Regarding the original processing steps: A later analysis counted tens of millions of unique TCR beta chains across the 670 or so repertoires, and some 11 million of these chains were shared by at least two donors. A nearest-neighbor algorithm error-corrected the raw reads and collapsed the reads into unique sequences, merging closely related sequences to remove PCR and sequencing errors. Alignment of CDR3 sequences to IMGT reference sequences was used to assign V, D and J gene segments. For a sequence to be retained, a match of at least six nucleotides was required to both a V gene segment and a J gene segment. A rearrangement was called productive if the CDR3 had no stop codons and remained in frame with V and J, and every other rearrangement was called non-productive. Following IMGT convention, CDR3 was defined as the stretch from the second conserved V-encoded cysteine to the conserved J-encoded phenylalanine. Sequences without an unambiguous match to a single V gene segment were excluded from the earlier analysis of 587 of the donors. An earlier analysis of approximately 590 of the donors called V segments functional above 56.7% productive rearrangements and segregating when the between-donor standard deviation exceeded 5%. To diagnose cytomegalovirus status from the catalog of TCR beta chain sequences, a statistical classification framework was built. In a later analysis, TCR nucleotide sequences were compared against IMGT/GENE-DB human TR gene sequences so that V and J genes could be assigned. In a later analysis, CDR3 sequences and most-parsimonious VDJ recombination scenarios were assigned using the TCRdist pipeline. In a later analysis, each TCR beta chain was defined by its CDR3 amino acid sequence together with its V-gene family, and reads without a unique V-gene family were excluded. In a later analysis, a few hundred highly shared, low-generation-probability nucleotide sequences were removed to address suspected cross-contamination and a sequencing artifact. In a later analysis, a clonal expansion index for each public chain was calculated from normalized within-repertoire ranks of inferred template counts. In a later analysis, generation probabilities were computed using a VDJ recombination model fitted to out-of-frame rearrangements, and the results were checked against IGoR. In a later analysis, TCR-TCR, TCR-HLA and TCR-CMV co-occurrence was scored with hypergeometric tests, and a repertoire-size bias correction was applied to TCR pairs. To estimate false discovery rates, a later analysis permuted the HLA or CMV assignments 20 times. A later analysis grouped co-occurring TCRs with DBSCAN, adding TCRdist sequence similarity when clustering within HLA-allele-positive subsets. Repertoires with fewer than 30,000 or more than 120,000 public chains were left out of co-occurrence clustering, as were five repertoires with anomalous nucleotide sharing. TCRdb carries this immuneACCESS record with in-frame sequences only. Its versions omit some clonotypes, under half of them owing to an unresolved V gene in the studies checked, with the rest unexplained. V and J calls and clone size are as listed in that table; D and trimming were resolved from the DNA. The table for this sample lists approximately 200,000 clones; 78% of them were counted only once. Of the sample, 4.5% to 7.5% falls within the top ten clones.

Recombination joined TRBV11-3 with TRBJ1-3, with 10 junctional bases fitting TRBD1. Sequencing was carried out using PBMCs. The TCR was taken from a woman in her twenties or thirties in good health and CMV-seropositive. The DNA reads TGTTCCGACAGGGGGCGAGGAATGCTGGCTGGAAACACCATATATTTT. This is translated as CSDRGRGMLAGNTIYF.